This is a list of T cell receptor beta chains from one sample in a study of beta chain features in type 1 diabetes. Assay: immunoSEQ multiplex PCR; the TCRdb copy retains only in-frame clones and omits some. Of approximately 250,000 clones listed, 7.5% to 10% are singletons. Sequenced material: naive CD4+ T cells from blood. The receptors come from a woman between 18 and 30 years old in good health. Each CDR3 is given with its conserved first and last residue. D genes are given only for firm matches. A clone size is listed for some rows: how often the clone was seen (once, few, many), or a class if it is expanded.

clone size: .; V gene: TRBV10-3; J gene: TRBJ1-5; D gene: .; CDR3 length: 15; CDR3 protein: CAISAGTYSNQPQHF; CDR3 DNA: TGTGCCATCAGTGCGGGGACATATAGCAATCAGCCCCAGCATTTT
clone size: few; V gene: TRBV29-1; J gene: TRBJ2-7; D gene: .; CDR3 length: 14; CDR3 protein: CSGALGHSGYEQYF; CDR3 DNA: TGCAGCGGAGCGCTTGGACATTCGGGCTACGAGCAGTACTTC
clone size: few; V gene: TRBV12-5; J gene: TRBJ2-7; D gene: TRBD1; CDR3 length: 12; CDR3 protein: CASIGQGYEQYF; CDR3 DNA: TGTGCTAGTATTGGACAGGGCTACGAGCAGTACTTC
clone size: .; V gene: TRBV4-2; J gene: TRBJ2-7; D gene: .; CDR3 length: 15; CDR3 protein: CASSQGQGGAYEQYF; CDR3 DNA: TGTGCCAGCAGCCAAGGTCAGGGAGGCGCCTACGAGCAGTACTTC
clone size: few; V gene: TRBV2; J gene: TRBJ2-1; D gene: .; CDR3 length: 15; CDR3 protein: CASNKGEGGSNEQFF; CDR3 DNA: TGTGCCAGCAACAAAGGGGAAGGAGGGAGCAATGAGCAGTTCTTC
clone size: .; V gene: TRBV7-9; J gene: TRBJ2-7; D gene: TRBD1; CDR3 length: 16; CDR3 protein: CASSGTGGAFAYEQYF; CDR3 DNA: TGTGCCAGCAGCGGGACAGGGGGCGCGTTTGCCTACGAGCAGTACTTC
clone size: few; V gene: TRBV6-6; J gene: TRBJ2-7; D gene: .; CDR3 length: 13; CDR3 protein: CASSFGGDGEQYF; CDR3 DNA: TGTGCCAGCAGTTTCGGGGGAGACGGCGAGCAGTACTTC
clone size: few; V gene: TRBV4-1; J gene: TRBJ2-7; D gene: TRBD1; CDR3 length: 15; CDR3 protein: CASSQAGTEAHEQYF; CDR3 DNA: TGCGCCAGCAGCCAGGCCGGGACAGAGGCCCACGAGCAGTACTTC
clone size: few; V gene: TRBV9; J gene: TRBJ1-1; D gene: .; CDR3 length: 15; CDR3 protein: CASSPRGTGFTEAFF; CDR3 DNA: TGTGCCAGCAGCCCGAGGGGAACAGGGTTCACTGAAGCTTTCTTT
clone size: .; V gene: TRBV7-6; J gene: TRBJ2-1; D gene: .; CDR3 length: 15; CDR3 protein: CASSLKARGPGEQFF; CDR3 DNA: TGTGCCAGCAGCTTAAAAGCCAGAGGGCCCGGTGAGCAGTTCTTC
clone size: few; V gene: TRBV2; J gene: TRBJ2-1; D gene: TRBD2; CDR3 length: 14; CDR3 protein: CASSVGGSRNEQFF; CDR3 DNA: TGTGCCAGCAGTGTGGGCGGGAGTAGGAATGAGCAGTTCTTC
clone size: .; V gene: TRBV5-6; J gene: TRBJ1-1; D gene: .; CDR3 length: 13; CDR3 protein: CASSLMRTTEAFF; CDR3 DNA: TGTGCCAGCAGCTTGATGCGTACCACTGAAGCTTTCTTT
clone size: few; V gene: TRBV10-3; J gene: TRBJ2-2; D gene: TRBD2; CDR3 length: 15; CDR3 protein: CATLEQRGDTGELFF; CDR3 DNA: TGTGCCACCTTAGAGCAGCGGGGGGACACCGGGGAGCTGTTTTTT
clone size: few; V gene: TRBV6-6; J gene: TRBJ2-1; D gene: TRBD1; CDR3 length: 14; CDR3 protein: CASSDRVGNNEQFF; CDR3 DNA: TGTGCCAGCAGTGACAGGGTAGGGAACAATGAGCAGTTCTTC
clone size: few; V gene: TRBV11-2; J gene: TRBJ1-1; D gene: TRBD1; CDR3 length: 14; CDR3 protein: CASSSIRQGPRAFF; CDR3 DNA: TGTGCCAGCAGCTCGATCAGACAGGGCCCGAGAGCTTTCTTT
clone size: few; V gene: TRBV5-1; J gene: TRBJ2-5; D gene: TRBD1; CDR3 length: 13; CDR3 protein: CASSRDSQETQYF; CDR3 DNA: TGCGCCAGCAGCCGGGACAGCCAAGAGACCCAGTACTTC
clone size: .; V gene: TRBV7-3; J gene: TRBJ2-1; D gene: TRBD2; CDR3 length: 17; CDR3 protein: CASSFRTSGGPDNEQFF; CDR3 DNA: TGTGCCAGCAGCTTCAGGACTAGCGGGGGCCCCGACAATGAGCAGTTCTTC
clone size: few; V gene: TRBV4-1; J gene: TRBJ1-1; D gene: .; CDR3 length: 13; CDR3 protein: CASSQDRAIRAFF; CDR3 DNA: TGCGCCAGCAGCCAAGACAGGGCCATCAGGGCTTTCTTT
clone size: .; V gene: TRBV5-1; J gene: TRBJ2-7; D gene: TRBD1; CDR3 length: 14; CDR3 protein: CASSFEGQAYEQYF; CDR3 DNA: TGCGCCAGCAGCTTCGAAGGACAGGCCTACGAGCAGTACTTC
clone size: .; V gene: TRBV5-4; J gene: TRBJ2-4; D gene: TRBD1; CDR3 length: 14; CDR3 protein: CASSPTGGKNIQYF; CDR3 DNA: TGTGCCAGCAGCCCGACAGGGGGCAAAAACATTCAGTACTTC